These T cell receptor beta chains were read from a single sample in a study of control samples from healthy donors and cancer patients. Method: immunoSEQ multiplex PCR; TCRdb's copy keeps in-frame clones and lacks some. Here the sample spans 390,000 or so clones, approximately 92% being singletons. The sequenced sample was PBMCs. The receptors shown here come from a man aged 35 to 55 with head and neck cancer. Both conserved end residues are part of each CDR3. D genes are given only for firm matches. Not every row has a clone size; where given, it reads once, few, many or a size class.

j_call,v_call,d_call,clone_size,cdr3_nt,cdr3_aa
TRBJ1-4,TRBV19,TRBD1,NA,TGTGCCAGTAGTACGGGACAGTCCCAAAATGAAAAACTGTTTTTT,CASSTGQSQNEKLFF
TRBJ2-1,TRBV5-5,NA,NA,TGTGCCAGCAGCTTGGCCAAAGGGGGGAGGGATGAGCAGTTCTTC,CASSLAKGGRDEQFF
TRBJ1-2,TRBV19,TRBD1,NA,TGTGCCAGTAGTATGCAGGGGGCAACGAACTATGGCTACACCTTC,CASSMQGATNYGYTF
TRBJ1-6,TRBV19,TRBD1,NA,TGTGCCAGTAGTGGGGGACAGGGGCCGAATTCACCCCTCCACTTT,CASSGGQGPNSPLHF
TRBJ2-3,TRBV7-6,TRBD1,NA,TGTGCCAGCAGCAGACCGGGACAGGGCCTCACAGATACGCAGTATTTT,CASSRPGQGLTDTQYF
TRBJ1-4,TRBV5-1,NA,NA,TGCGCCAGCAGCTCAGTCACAGGGATTGGTGAAAAACTGTTTTTT,CASSSVTGIGEKLFF
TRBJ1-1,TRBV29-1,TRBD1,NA,TGCAGCGTTGGAAGGGGTGGGACAGGGTGGACTGAAGCTTTCTTT,CSVGRGGTGWTEAFF
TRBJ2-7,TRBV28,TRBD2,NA,TGTGCCAGCAGTTTACCTAGCGGGGGCTACGAGCAGTACTTC,CASSLPSGGYEQYF
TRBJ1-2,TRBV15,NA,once,TGTGCCACCAGCAGAGATCTGTCCGGGGGGACCTATGGCTACACCTTC,CATSRDLSGGTYGYTF
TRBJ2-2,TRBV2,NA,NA,TGTGCCAGCAGGGACATCACCGGGGAGCTGTTTTTT,CASRDITGELFF
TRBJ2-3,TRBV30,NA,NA,TGTGCCTGGGGGCGGCAGGGTGATTATACGCAGTATTTT,CAWGRQGDYTQYF
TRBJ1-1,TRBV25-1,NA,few,TGTGCCAGCAGTGAGTGGGGCAGGGAAGCTTTCTTT,CASSEWGREAFF
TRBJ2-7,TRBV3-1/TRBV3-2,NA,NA,TGTGCCAGCAGCCAACAGGGGCCCATGAGGGGGGAGCAGTACTTC,CASSQQGPMRGEQYF
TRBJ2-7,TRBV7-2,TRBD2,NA,TGTGCCAGCAGCTCCCGGGGTAGCGGGATCTCCTACGAGCAGTACTTC,CASSSRGSGISYEQYF
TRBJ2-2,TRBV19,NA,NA,TGTGCCAGTAGTCACCAGAGAAACACCGGGGAGCTGTTTTTT,CASSHQRNTGELFF
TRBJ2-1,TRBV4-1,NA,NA,TGCGCCAGCAGCCAAGAGGACCGCTCCTACAATGAGCAGTTCTTC,CASSQEDRSYNEQFF
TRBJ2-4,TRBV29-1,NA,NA,TGCAGCGCCTCGGTCATGGGCAAAAACATTCAGTACTTC,CSASVMGKNIQYF
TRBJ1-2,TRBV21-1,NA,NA,TGTGCCAGCAGGACGATTTTTGAGGGGCCATGGTACACCTTC,CASRTIFEGPWYTF
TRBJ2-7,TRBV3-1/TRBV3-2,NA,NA,TGTGCCAGCAGCCAACGGGGGGCTTACTACGAGCAGTACTTC,CASSQRGAYYEQYF
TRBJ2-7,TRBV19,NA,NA,TGTGCCAGTAGTATAGAGGGAACACGCTACGAGCAGTACTTC,CASSIEGTRYEQYF
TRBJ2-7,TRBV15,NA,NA,TGTGCCACCAGCAGCTGGGACGGGACGGGCGAGCAGTACTTC,CATSSWDGTGEQYF
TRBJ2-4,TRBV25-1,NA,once,TGTGCCAGCAGTGAATTGTACAGCCATAGGGGCAAAAACATTCAGTACTTC,CASSELYSHRGKNIQYF
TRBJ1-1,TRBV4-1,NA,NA,TGCGCCAGCAGCCAAGTGAGTGGGGGCACTGAAGCTTTCTTT,CASSQVSGGTEAFF
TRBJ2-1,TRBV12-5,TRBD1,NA,TGTGCTAGTGCTTTTTACAGGGGGCCCCCTTACAATGAGCAGTTCTTC,CASAFYRGPPYNEQFF
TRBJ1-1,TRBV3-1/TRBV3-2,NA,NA,TGTGCCAGCAGCCCCTCGACAACCCCGAACACTGAAGCTTTCTTT,CASSPSTTPNTEAFF
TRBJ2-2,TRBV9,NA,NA,TGTGCCAGCAGCGTCGGCCCCGGGGAGCTGTTTTTT,CASSVGPGELFF
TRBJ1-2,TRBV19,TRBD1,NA,TGTGCCAGTAGTGTACAACAGGGGGATCACTATGGCTACACCTTC,CASSVQQGDHYGYTF
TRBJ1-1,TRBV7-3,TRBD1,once,TGTGCCAGCAGCTTGGGACAGGCTTCCGCTGAAGCTTTCTTT,CASSLGQASAEAFF
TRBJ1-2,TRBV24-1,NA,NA,TGTGCCACCAGTGAGACAGGCTATGGCTACACCTTC,CATSETGYGYTF
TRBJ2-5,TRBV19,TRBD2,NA,TGTGCCAGTAGCCGAGCGGGGGGGTGGGAGACCCAGTACTTC,CASSRAGGWETQYF
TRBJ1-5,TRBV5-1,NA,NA,TGCGCCAGCAGCTCAGGGCTACATAGCAATCAGCCCCAGCATTTT,CASSSGLHSNQPQHF
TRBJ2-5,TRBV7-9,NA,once,TGTGCCAGCAGCTTGAACGGGGGAGAGACCCAGTACTTC,CASSLNGGETQYF
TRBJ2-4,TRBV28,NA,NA,TGTGCCACCCACAGGGCAGGGGCAAAAAACATTCAGTACTTC,CATHRAGAKNIQYF
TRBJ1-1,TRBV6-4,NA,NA,TGTGCCAGCAGCGTGACAGCAAACACTGAAGCTTTCTTT,CASSVTANTEAFF
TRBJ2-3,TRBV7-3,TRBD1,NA,TGTGCCAGCAGCATTGCAGGGGGCGCAGCCGATACGCAGTATTTT,CASSIAGGAADTQYF
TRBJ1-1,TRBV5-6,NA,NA,TGTGCCAGCAGCTTGGCGCGGACAAGGGGGGAGAACACTGAAGCTTTCTTT,CASSLARTRGENTEAFF
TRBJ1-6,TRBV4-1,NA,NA,TGCGCCGTACAAACAGACTATAATTCACCCCTCCACTTT,CAVQTDYNSPLHF
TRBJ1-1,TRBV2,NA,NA,TGTGCCAGCAGCCCGCCGGCGGAGGGCACTGAAGCTTTCTTT,CASSPPAEGTEAFF
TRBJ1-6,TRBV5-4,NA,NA,TGTGCCAGCAGCTTGGGGACAATTGATAGCTCCTATAATTCACCCCTCCACTTT,CASSLGTIDSSYNSPLHF
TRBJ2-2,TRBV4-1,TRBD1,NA,TGCGCCAGCAGCTACGGACAGGGGGAGGGCACCGGGGAGCTGTTTTTT,CASSYGQGEGTGELFF
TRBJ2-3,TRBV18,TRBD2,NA,TGTGCCAGCTCGGGACTAGCGGGACGAACGCAGTATTTT,CASSGLAGRTQYF
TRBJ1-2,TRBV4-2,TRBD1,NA,TGTGCCAGCAGCCCCCCGGGACAGTTGTATGGCTACACCTTC,CASSPPGQLYGYTF
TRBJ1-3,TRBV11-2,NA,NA,TGTGCCAGCAGCTTAACCAGGGAGAGAAACACCATATATTTT,CASSLTRERNTIYF
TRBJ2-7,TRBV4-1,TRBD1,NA,TGCGCCAGCAGCCCGGGGGACAGGGCTAACGAGCAGTACTTC,CASSPGDRANEQYF
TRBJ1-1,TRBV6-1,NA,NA,TGTGCCAGCAGTGAAGCGTGGCAGAACACTGAAGCTTTCTTT,CASSEAWQNTEAFF
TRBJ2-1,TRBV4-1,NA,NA,TGCGCCAGCAGCCAAAGAAGGGAGAATGAGCAGTTCTTC,CASSQRRENEQFF
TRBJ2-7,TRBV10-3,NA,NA,TGTGCCCCCCCCCTCACCTACGAGCAGTACTTC,CAPPLTYEQYF
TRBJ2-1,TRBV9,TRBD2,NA,TGTGCCAGCACCCCTTCACTAGCGAACAATGAGCAGTTCTTC,CASTPSLANNEQFF
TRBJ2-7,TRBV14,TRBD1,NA,TGTGCCAGCAGCCATGCCTCCGGACAGGGCCTATCCTACGAGCAGTACTTC,CASSHASGQGLSYEQYF
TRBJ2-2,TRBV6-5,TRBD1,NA,TGTGCCAGCAGCCGATACAGGGGGCGGGCCGGGGAGCTGTTTTTT,CASSRYRGRAGELFF
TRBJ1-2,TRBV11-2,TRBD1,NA,TGTGCCAGTACCCCTTCGAGGGGGCGGGTTGACTATGGCTACACCTTC,CASTPSRGRVDYGYTF
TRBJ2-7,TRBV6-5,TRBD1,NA,TGTGCCAGCAGGGGAGGGACAGGGAACTACGAGCAGTACTTC,CASRGGTGNYEQYF
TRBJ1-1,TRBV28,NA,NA,TGTGCCAGCAGTTTATGGGAGGGGGTCACTGAAGCTTTCTTT,CASSLWEGVTEAFF